The 5 T cell receptor beta chains below all came from one sample that was sequenced in a study of T cells after yellow fever vaccination. TCRdb re-called the 5' RACE reads with MiXCR, one entry per CDR3 protein. The table lists 620,000 or so distinct CDR3 sequences, around 17% of them singletons. The sequencing used PBMCs, collected about 5 days after the first yellow fever vaccination. Every receptor here comes from a young man who received the YFV17D yellow fever vaccine.

The chain links TRBV7-2 to TRBJ2-3; D not certain. The ends were cut back, 6 bases at V and 6 bases at J, with 19 bases in the middle. This CDR3 region has 15 residues. CDR1 and CDR2 (germline): SGHTA, FQGNSA. The CDR3 region has the DNA TGTGCCAGCAGTTTGAGGTTTGACCACCTTGATACGCAGTATTTT. Protein product: CASSLRFDHLDTQYF.

The J gene is TRBJ1-5, the V gene TRBV18; 8 nucleotides align to TRBD1. Germline CDR1 is KGHSH and CDR2 is LQKENI. The CDR3 runs to 15 residues. V was clipped by 6 bases and J by 5 bases; unmatched bases: 9. CDR3 nucleotides: TGTGCCAGCTCCGAGGGAACAGGGGGATATCAGCCCCAGCATTTT. The encoded protein is CASSEGTGGYQPQHF. The complete variable domain, with remaining parts taken from reference TRBV18 and TRBJ1-5, reads NAGVMQNPRHLVRRRGQEARLRCSPMKGHSHVYWYRQLPEEGLKFMVYLQKENIIDESGMPKERFSAEFPKEGPSILRIQQVVRGDSAAYFCASSEGTGGYQPQHFGDGTRLSIL.

This clonotype was observed many times. This chain links TRBV4-2 with TRBJ2-3; D is undetermined. The CDR3 covers 15 residues. V was trimmed by 0 bases and J by 2 bases, leaving 9 bases between them. Looked up from germline, CDR1 is LGHNA and CDR2 is YNFKEQ. The CDR3 protein is CASSQEVAPTDTQYF. The CDR3 bases are TGTGCCAGCAGCCAAGAGGTAGCTCCCACAGATACGCAGTATTTT.

The chain joins TRBV11-2 to TRBJ2-5, with D maybe TRBD1 (6 bases). V was shortened by 5 bases and J by 1 base, with 14 bases between the two germline ends. The CDR3 runs 15 residues. The germline V gene encodes CDR1 SGHAT and CDR2 FQNNGV. The CDR3 coding sequence is TGTGCCAGCAGCATACAACTGGACAGCCAAGAGACCCAGTACTTC. This codes for CASSIQLDSQETQYF. The variable domain in full, with the rest retrieved from reference TRBV11-2 and TRBJ2-5, is EAGVAQSPRYKIIEKRQSVAFWCNPISGHATLYWYQQILGQGPKLLIQFQNNGVVDDSQLPKDRFSAERLKGVDSTLKIQPAKLEDSAVYLCASSIQLDSQETQYFGPGTRLLVL.

This rearrangement joins TRBV4-3 to TRBJ2-1; either TRBD1 or TRBD2 may supply D (6 bases each). Germline-derived CDR1 and CDR2 are LGHNA and YSLEER. V was cut by 1 base and J by 4 bases, with 14 bases left in between. The CDR3 is 16 residues long. In DNA form, the CDR3 reads TGCGCCAGCAGCCAAGGTCCCCAGGGGACTTACAATGAGCAGTTCTTC. Amino acid sequence: CASSQGPQGTYNEQFF.